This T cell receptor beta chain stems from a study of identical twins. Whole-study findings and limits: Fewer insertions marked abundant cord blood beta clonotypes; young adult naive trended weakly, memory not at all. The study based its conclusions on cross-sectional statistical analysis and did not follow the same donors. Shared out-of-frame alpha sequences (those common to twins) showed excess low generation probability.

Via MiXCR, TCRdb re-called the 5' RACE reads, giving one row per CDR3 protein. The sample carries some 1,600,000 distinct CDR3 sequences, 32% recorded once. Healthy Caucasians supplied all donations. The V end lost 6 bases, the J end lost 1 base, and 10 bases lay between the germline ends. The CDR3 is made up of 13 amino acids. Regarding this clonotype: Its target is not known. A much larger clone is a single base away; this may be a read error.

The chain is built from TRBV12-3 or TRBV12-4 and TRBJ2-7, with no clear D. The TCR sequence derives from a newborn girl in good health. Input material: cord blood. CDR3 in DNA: TGTGCCAGCAGCCCGCGCAAATCCTACGAGCAGTACTTC. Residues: CASSPRKSYEQYF.